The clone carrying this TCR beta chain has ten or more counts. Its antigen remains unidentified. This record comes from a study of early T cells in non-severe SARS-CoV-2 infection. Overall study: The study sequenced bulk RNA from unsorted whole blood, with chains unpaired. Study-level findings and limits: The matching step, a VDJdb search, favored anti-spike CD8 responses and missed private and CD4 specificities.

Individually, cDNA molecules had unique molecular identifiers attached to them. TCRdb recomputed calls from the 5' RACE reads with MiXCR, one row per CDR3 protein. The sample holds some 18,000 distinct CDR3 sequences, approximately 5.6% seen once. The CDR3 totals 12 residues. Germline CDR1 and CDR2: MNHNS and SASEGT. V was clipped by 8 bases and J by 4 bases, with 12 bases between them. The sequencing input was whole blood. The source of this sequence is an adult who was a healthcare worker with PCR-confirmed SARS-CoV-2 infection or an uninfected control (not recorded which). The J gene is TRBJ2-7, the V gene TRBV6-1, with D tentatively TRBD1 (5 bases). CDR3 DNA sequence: TGTGCCAGCTCTCGAGCAGGGTACGAGCAGTACTTC. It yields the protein CASSRAGYEQYF.